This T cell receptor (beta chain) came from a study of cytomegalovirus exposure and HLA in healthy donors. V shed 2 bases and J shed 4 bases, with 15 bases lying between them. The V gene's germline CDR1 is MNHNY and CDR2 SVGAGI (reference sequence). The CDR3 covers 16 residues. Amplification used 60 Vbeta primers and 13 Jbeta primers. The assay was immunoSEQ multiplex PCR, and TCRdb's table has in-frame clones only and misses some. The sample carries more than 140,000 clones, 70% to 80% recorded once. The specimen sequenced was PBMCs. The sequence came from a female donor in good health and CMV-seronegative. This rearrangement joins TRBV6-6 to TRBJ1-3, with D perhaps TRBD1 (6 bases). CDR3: CASSYVPGGSGNTIYF. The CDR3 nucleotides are TGTGCCAGCAGTTACGTGCCGGGGGGCTCGGGAAACACCATATATTTT.